The source of this T cell receptor beta chain is a study of cytomegalovirus exposure and HLA in healthy donors. To note about this clone: Its antigen is still unknown.

The PCR contained 60 Vbeta and 13 Jbeta primers. TCRdb's copy holds only in-frame clones and misses some; the assay was immunoSEQ multiplex PCR. This table holds some 100,000 clones, 76% found once. Study findings and constraints: Associated with cytomegalovirus, according to the listing, were approximately 160 TCR beta chains. Sequencing likely produced, as an artifact, a cluster of highly shared sequence variants.

The receptor was derived from a man aged 40-55 years in good health and CMV-seronegative. The sample taken for sequencing was PBMCs.

CDR3 sequence: CASRSLRGELFF. The CDR3 DNA reads TGTGCCAGCAGGTCCCTCCGCGGGGAGCTGTTTTTT. J is TRBJ2-2 and V is TRBV11-3, with D unclear. The germline V gene has CDR1 SGHNT and CDR2 YENEEA. V lost 6 bases and J 7 bases, leaving 9 bases between the germline ends. There are 12 residues in the CDR3.